The present T cell receptor (beta chain) was sequenced within a study of lymphopenia after photon versus proton radiotherapy. Notes on the study in general: Under photons, naive T cells and diversity fell while effector/memory populations rose.

Produced via immunoSEQ multiplex PCR; TCRdb's table is partial and in-frame only. This table has more than 4,000 clones, 88% appearing once. V lost 5 bases, J lost 6 bases, and 7 bases stayed unmatched. Germline loops: CDR1 LNHDA, CDR2 SQIVND (reference sequence). There are 14 residues in the CDR3. A note on this clone: Its antigen is as yet unknown.

The source is a man older than 75 with cholangiocarcinoma. The material sequenced was peripheral blood, taken from a patient treated with photon-based radiotherapy. The V and J genes are TRBV19 and TRBJ1-1, with 9 bases identical to TRBD1. The CDR3 DNA sequence: TGTGCCAGTAGTGTGACAGGGGGATCCGCTGAAGCTTTCTTT. Its protein product is CASSVTGGSAEAFF. The full variable domain, rest sourced from reference TRBV19 and TRBJ1-1, is DGGITQSPKYLFRKEGQNVTLSCEQNLNHDAMYWYRQDPGQGLRLIYYSQIVNDFQKGDIAEGYSVSREKKESFPLTVTSAQKNPTAFYLCASSVTGGSAEAFFGQGTRLTVV.